The 2 T cell receptor beta chains given below trace back to one sample, sequenced in a study of technical replicates of blood from a few donors. Only in-frame clones appear in the TCRdb table, and some are missing; sequencing was by immunoSEQ multiplex PCR. The data hold approximately 64,000 clones, with around 88% observed a single time. Sequencing was carried out using PBMCs. These receptors were obtained from a human donor in good health. Some clones in this sample may be carry-over from other donors' samples.

V and J are TRBV5-6 and TRBJ2-4; D unclear. Trimming removed 3 bases from V and 1 base from J, with 11 bases in between. CDR3 length: 15 amino acids. CDR1 and CDR2 (germline): SGHDT, YYEEEE. The CDR3 coding sequence is TGTGCCAGCAGCTCCGCAAACGGGGCCAAAAACATTCAGTACTTC. Amino acids: CASSSANGAKNIQYF.

Worth noting for this clone: A read error may produce the germline difference seen at one junction end. V gene TRBV18 combines with J gene TRBJ2-5; TRBD1 might be the D (6 bases). This CDR3 comprises 15 residues. Germline values: CDR1 KGHSH, CDR2 LQKENI. The CDR3 DNA is TGTGCCAGCTCACCACTCGGAGGATCAGCCGGGACATTGGACTTC. This encodes CASSPLGGSAGTLDF.